This is a list of T cell receptor beta chains from one sample in a study of blood T cell repertoires in COVID-19. The assay was immunoSEQ multiplex PCR, and TCRdb's table has in-frame clones only and misses some. The data hold approximately 30,000 clones, with 85% observed a single time. The sample was peripheral blood. Source of these receptors: a human donor with acute or convalescent COVID-19. The donor label of this sample is uncertain. CDR3s include the opening cysteine and the closing phenylalanine or tryptophan. The order of the fields is V gene, D gene, clone size, CDR3 length, J gene, CDR3 DNA, CDR3 protein. A D gene is named only where the DNA matches it firmly. Size tells how often a clone was seen (once, few, many) or the class of an expanded clone, and some rows leave it out.

v_call: TRBV6-5
d_call: -
clone_size: -
cdr3_length: 14
j_call: TRBJ1-1
cdr3_nt: TGTGCCAGCAGTTACTCGTGGGAAGGGGCTGAAGCTTTCTTT
cdr3_aa: CASSYSWEGAEAFF

v_call: TRBV5-6
d_call: -
clone_size: -
cdr3_length: 12
j_call: TRBJ1-1
cdr3_nt: TGTGCCAGCAGCTTGGTACCCGAACGGGCTTTCTTT
cdr3_aa: CASSLVPERAFF

v_call: TRBV7-2
d_call: -
clone_size: once
cdr3_length: 14
j_call: TRBJ2-1
cdr3_nt: TGTGCCAGCAGATCAGGGGGGACCTACAATGAGCAGTTCTTC
cdr3_aa: CASRSGGTYNEQFF

v_call: TRBV18
d_call: -
clone_size: -
cdr3_length: 15
j_call: TRBJ1-5
cdr3_nt: TGTGCCAGCTCACCACAGCCAGGGGAGACTCAGCCCCAGCATTTT
cdr3_aa: CASSPQPGETQPQHF

v_call: TRBV7-2
d_call: TRBD1
clone_size: -
cdr3_length: 15
j_call: TRBJ1-3
cdr3_nt: TGTGCCAGCAGCGCGGGGACAGTCTCTGGAAACACCATATATTTT
cdr3_aa: CASSAGTVSGNTIYF

v_call: TRBV4-2
d_call: -
clone_size: -
cdr3_length: 16
j_call: TRBJ2-3
cdr3_nt: TGTGCCAGCAGCCAAGGGGCACTCGACGGCACAGATACGCAGTATTTT
cdr3_aa: CASSQGALDGTDTQYF

v_call: TRBV11-3
d_call: TRBD1
clone_size: -
cdr3_length: 14
j_call: TRBJ1-2
cdr3_nt: TGTGCCAGCAGCCCGAGACAGGGGGCAAATGGCTACACCTTC
cdr3_aa: CASSPRQGANGYTF

v_call: TRBV7-2
d_call: TRBD2
clone_size: -
cdr3_length: 13
j_call: TRBJ2-5
cdr3_nt: TGTGCCAGCAGCTTTAGCGGGAGTGAGACCCAGTACTTC
cdr3_aa: CASSFSGSETQYF

v_call: TRBV5-1
d_call: -
clone_size: -
cdr3_length: 14
j_call: TRBJ2-7
cdr3_nt: TGCGCCAGCAGCCTCGGGACACTGACTTACGAGCAGTACTTC
cdr3_aa: CASSLGTLTYEQYF

v_call: TRBV7-3
d_call: TRBD2
clone_size: -
cdr3_length: 16
j_call: TRBJ2-7
cdr3_nt: TGTGCCAGCAGCCCTCAACCTAGCGGGGAGACCTACGAGCAGTACTTC
cdr3_aa: CASSPQPSGETYEQYF

v_call: TRBV5-4
d_call: -
clone_size: few
cdr3_length: 18
j_call: TRBJ2-6
cdr3_nt: TGTGCCAGCAGCTTGGGAGACCCTCCTAGATCTGGGGCCAACGTCCTGACTTTC
cdr3_aa: CASSLGDPPRSGANVLTF

v_call: TRBV4-1
d_call: -
clone_size: -
cdr3_length: 13
j_call: TRBJ2-7
cdr3_nt: TGCGCCAGCAGCCAAGATCAGGGTAGTAGTGAGTACTTC
cdr3_aa: CASSQDQGSSEYF

v_call: TRBV7-9
d_call: TRBD1
clone_size: once
cdr3_length: 15
j_call: TRBJ1-2
cdr3_nt: TGTGCCAGCAGCTTAGGGGACAGGGGGCAGAGAGGCTACACCTTC
cdr3_aa: CASSLGDRGQRGYTF

v_call: TRBV5-4
d_call: -
clone_size: -
cdr3_length: 13
j_call: TRBJ1-1
cdr3_nt: TGTGCCAGCAGCGTCGACAGTCGATCTGAAGCTTTCTTT
cdr3_aa: CASSVDSRSEAFF

v_call: TRBV3-1/TRBV3-2
d_call: TRBD2
clone_size: -
cdr3_length: 15
j_call: TRBJ2-7
cdr3_nt: TGTGCCAGCAGCCAAGAAGGCGGGAGGACCTACGAGCAGTACTTC
cdr3_aa: CASSQEGGRTYEQYF

v_call: TRBV3-1/TRBV3-2
d_call: TRBD1
clone_size: once
cdr3_length: 15
j_call: TRBJ1-1
cdr3_nt: TGTGCCAGCAGCCTGGGACAGGGAGTCTCCACTGAAGCTTTCTTT
cdr3_aa: CASSLGQGVSTEAFF

v_call: TRBV5-6
d_call: -
clone_size: -
cdr3_length: 16
j_call: TRBJ2-1
cdr3_nt: TGTGCCAGCAGCGCGACCGCCTGGAGCTCCTACAATGAGCAGTTCTTC
cdr3_aa: CASSATAWSSYNEQFF

v_call: TRBV11-2
d_call: -
clone_size: -
cdr3_length: 15
j_call: TRBJ1-1
cdr3_nt: TGTGCCAGCAGCTCGAGCCTGGAGGTCGGCGCTGAAGCTTTCTTT
cdr3_aa: CASSSSLEVGAEAFF

v_call: TRBV28
d_call: -
clone_size: once
cdr3_length: 14
j_call: TRBJ2-3
cdr3_nt: TGTGCCAGCAGTTCCCAGGGTAGCACAGATACGCAGTATTTT
cdr3_aa: CASSSQGSTDTQYF

v_call: TRBV29-1
d_call: TRBD2
clone_size: -
cdr3_length: 15
j_call: TRBJ2-3
cdr3_nt: TGCAGCGTTAAACGACTAGCGGAATTCACAGATACGCAGTATTTT
cdr3_aa: CSVKRLAEFTDTQYF

v_call: TRBV4-3
d_call: TRBD1
clone_size: -
cdr3_length: 15
j_call: TRBJ2-5
cdr3_nt: TGCGCCAGCAGCTATTCCGGGACAGGTCAAGAGACCCAGTACTTC
cdr3_aa: CASSYSGTGQETQYF

v_call: TRBV20-1
d_call: TRBD2
clone_size: -
cdr3_length: 17
j_call: TRBJ2-1
cdr3_nt: TGCAGTGCTAGTCCCGCAGCCCTGACTAGCGGGAGCAATGAGCAGTTCTTC
cdr3_aa: CSASPAALTSGSNEQFF

v_call: TRBV19
d_call: -
clone_size: -
cdr3_length: 14
j_call: TRBJ2-2
cdr3_nt: TGTGCCAGTAACCGGGATACCAACACCGGGGAGCTGTTTTTT
cdr3_aa: CASNRDTNTGELFF

v_call: TRBV7-2
d_call: TRBD2
clone_size: -
cdr3_length: 17
j_call: TRBJ2-3
cdr3_nt: TGTGCCAGCAGCTTAGCGGGGGGAAGCGGGAGAACAGATACGCAGTATTTT
cdr3_aa: CASSLAGGSGRTDTQYF

v_call: TRBV3-1/TRBV3-2
d_call: -
clone_size: -
cdr3_length: 15
j_call: TRBJ2-7
cdr3_nt: TGTGCCAGCAGCCAAGGACAGGACAATTTCTACGAGCAGTACTTC
cdr3_aa: CASSQGQDNFYEQYF

v_call: TRBV7-2
d_call: -
clone_size: -
cdr3_length: 16
j_call: TRBJ2-6
cdr3_nt: TGTGCCAGCAGCTTAAGCCCCCTCTCTGGGGCCAACGTCCTGACTTTC
cdr3_aa: CASSLSPLSGANVLTF

v_call: TRBV20-1
d_call: TRBD2
clone_size: -
cdr3_length: 11
j_call: TRBJ2-5
cdr3_nt: TGCAGAGTACTAGCGGGAGAGACCCAGTACTTC
cdr3_aa: CRVLAGETQYF

v_call: TRBV24-1
d_call: TRBD1
clone_size: once
cdr3_length: 15
j_call: TRBJ2-1
cdr3_nt: TGTGCCACCAGTGCCCAAGCGACAGGGGGGAATGAGCAGTTCTTC
cdr3_aa: CATSAQATGGNEQFF

v_call: TRBV7-9
d_call: -
clone_size: -
cdr3_length: 15
j_call: TRBJ2-1
cdr3_nt: TGTGCCAGCAGCCCCTACGGTGGGGCATACAATGAGCAGTTCTTC
cdr3_aa: CASSPYGGAYNEQFF

v_call: TRBV3-1/TRBV3-2
d_call: -
clone_size: -
cdr3_length: 16
j_call: TRBJ2-3
cdr3_nt: TGTGCCAGCAGCGAGGGTTATGAGCTTGACGCAGATACGCAGTATTTT
cdr3_aa: CASSEGYELDADTQYF

v_call: TRBV18
d_call: -
clone_size: few
cdr3_length: 13
j_call: TRBJ2-7
cdr3_nt: TGTGCCAGCTCACACGGGACACCCAAGGAGGAGTACTTC
cdr3_aa: CASSHGTPKEEYF

v_call: TRBV19
d_call: TRBD1
clone_size: -
cdr3_length: 15
j_call: TRBJ1-6
cdr3_nt: TGTGCCAGTAGTTTGGACAGGGGGTTTGGTTCACCCCTCCACTTT
cdr3_aa: CASSLDRGFGSPLHF

v_call: TRBV21-1
d_call: -
clone_size: -
cdr3_length: 15
j_call: TRBJ1-1
cdr3_nt: TGTGCCAGCAGGAAAGGGGGGGGCGAAAACACTGAAGCTTTCTTT
cdr3_aa: CASRKGGGENTEAFF

v_call: TRBV25-1
d_call: TRBD2
clone_size: -
cdr3_length: 15
j_call: TRBJ2-7
cdr3_nt: TGTGCCAGCACCCCTGGGCTAGCGGGTTCCTACGAGCAGTACTTC
cdr3_aa: CASTPGLAGSYEQYF

v_call: TRBV30
d_call: -
clone_size: -
cdr3_length: 12
j_call: TRBJ1-2
cdr3_nt: TGTGCCTGGAAGGCAGGCGCCTATGGCTACACCTTC
cdr3_aa: CAWKAGAYGYTF

v_call: TRBV30
d_call: -
clone_size: -
cdr3_length: 14
j_call: TRBJ2-2
cdr3_nt: TGTGCCTGGCTCCGGGACACATTCACCGGGGAGCTGTTTTTT
cdr3_aa: CAWLRDTFTGELFF

v_call: TRBV24-1
d_call: -
clone_size: -
cdr3_length: 15
j_call: TRBJ1-3
cdr3_nt: TGTGCCACCAGTGGCGACGGGTCCTCTGGAAACACCATATATTTT
cdr3_aa: CATSGDGSSGNTIYF

v_call: TRBV7-2
d_call: TRBD1
clone_size: -
cdr3_length: 13
j_call: TRBJ1-2
cdr3_nt: TGTGCCAGCAGCCTAGGGACAGGAAGTGGCTACACCTTC
cdr3_aa: CASSLGTGSGYTF

v_call: TRBV6-5
d_call: TRBD1
clone_size: -
cdr3_length: 12
j_call: TRBJ1-4
cdr3_nt: TGTGCCAGCAGTTCAGGGGGCGAAAAACTGTTTTTT
cdr3_aa: CASSSGGEKLFF

v_call: TRBV7-3
d_call: -
clone_size: -
cdr3_length: 17
j_call: TRBJ2-2
cdr3_nt: TGTGCCAGCAGCTTAACCGGCATCCCCGGGGTCACCGGGGAGCTGTTTTTT
cdr3_aa: CASSLTGIPGVTGELFF

v_call: TRBV19
d_call: -
clone_size: -
cdr3_length: 13
j_call: TRBJ1-1
cdr3_nt: TGTGCCAGTAGTATCTCCGTGAACACTGAAGCTTTCTTT
cdr3_aa: CASSISVNTEAFF

v_call: TRBV27
d_call: -
clone_size: -
cdr3_length: 12
j_call: TRBJ1-6
cdr3_nt: TGTGCCAGCAGACAGGGATATTCACCCCTCCACTTT
cdr3_aa: CASRQGYSPLHF

v_call: TRBV18
d_call: TRBD1
clone_size: -
cdr3_length: 15
j_call: TRBJ2-7
cdr3_nt: TGTGCCAGCTCACCTCAGGGACAGGCCTCCTACGAGCAGTACTTC
cdr3_aa: CASSPQGQASYEQYF

v_call: TRBV7-7
d_call: -
clone_size: -
cdr3_length: 13
j_call: TRBJ2-5
cdr3_nt: TGTGCTAGCAGCTCCGGGACACTAGAGACCCAGTACTTC
cdr3_aa: CASSSGTLETQYF

v_call: TRBV7-9
d_call: TRBD2
clone_size: -
cdr3_length: 12
j_call: TRBJ2-3
cdr3_nt: TGTGCCAGCAGCATCGACCGGGGGGCGCAGTATTTT
cdr3_aa: CASSIDRGAQYF

v_call: TRBV27
d_call: TRBD1
clone_size: -
cdr3_length: 17
j_call: TRBJ1-1
cdr3_nt: TGTGCCAGCAGTTTATGGGGAACGACAGGGAGAGGGACTGAAGCTTTCTTT
cdr3_aa: CASSLWGTTGRGTEAFF

v_call: TRBV28
d_call: -
clone_size: -
cdr3_length: 14
j_call: TRBJ1-1
cdr3_nt: TGTGCCAGCAGTACCTCGACCGAGGTCACTGAAGCTTTCTTT
cdr3_aa: CASSTSTEVTEAFF

v_call: TRBV3-1/TRBV3-2
d_call: TRBD1
clone_size: -
cdr3_length: 17
j_call: TRBJ1-2
cdr3_nt: TGTGCCAGCAGCCAAGATCTAGGACAGGGGGCGTACTATGGCTACACCTTC
cdr3_aa: CASSQDLGQGAYYGYTF

v_call: TRBV6-1
d_call: -
clone_size: few
cdr3_length: 11
j_call: TRBJ2-1
cdr3_nt: TGTGCCAGCAGTGAATCGGACTGCCAGCTCTTC
cdr3_aa: CASSESDCQLF